The T cell receptor (beta chain) under discussion was sequenced for a study of blood T cell repertoires in COVID-19 (dated by TCRdb to about 2020). For the study in its entirety: Samples from collaborators originated in the United States, Italy and Spain and spanned both the acute and convalescent phases of COVID-19. The prospective study material was composed of cDNA or gDNA derived from T cells, B-cell-depleted T cells, or PBMCs. Deeply sampled blood TCRbeta repertoires from subjects exposed to, actively infected with, or recovered from COVID-19 were included in the dataset. The repertoires were made available in a free public database intended to serve as a resource for research on the immune response to SARS-CoV-2. Samples came from the ongoing ImmuneRACE study (first 160 participants) plus 1,254 subjects from 6 global collaborators. The sample metadata nearly always contained a de-identified subject ID, COVID-19 status, age in years and sex. Where HLA class I and class II types were available, the types were taken from metadata supplied by the sample provider, not from assay-based typing.

Collaborating institutions collected whole blood in K2EDTA tubes following their own protocols. For TCRbeta analysis, collaborators shipped samples as frozen whole blood, isolated PBMCs, or DNA extracted from either of those sample types. TCRbeta CDR3 regions were amplified from genomic DNA by means of the immunoSEQ Assay, a bias-controlled multiplex PCR. Per the original workflow: Nucleated cell counts per sample were estimated from amplification of reference gene primers within the assay. Sequence reads were collapsed and filtered to measure the absolute abundance of every unique TCRbeta CDR3 rearrangement. Productive Simpson clonality was computed per sample as the square root of Simpson's diversity index over productive rearrangements. TCRdb limited this immuneACCESS table to in-frame rearrangements with V and J called. A share of clones is missing; checked studies link under half to unresolved V genes, and the rest is unexplained. That table supplies the V and J calls and clone size; D and trimming were determined from the DNA. The sample yields 140,000 or so clones; 65% to 90% were counted once. The ten largest clonotypes hold roughly 10% of the sample.

Sequences MNHEY (CDR1) and SVGAGI (CDR2) are obtained from the germline V gene. The CDR3 covers 15 residues, taking in both the cysteine and the phenylalanine. The read is trimmed to its CDR3 DNA, 45 bases read in frame from base 1. The germline V and J ends show losses of 0 bases and 4 bases respectively, and no gene match explains 2 bases of the junction. On this clone itself: What antigen it recognizes has not been identified. Base qualities were left out, and no much larger clone turns up one base away.

What the work shows at the level of the full study, not this receptor alone: The amount of clinical and demographic metadata varied by source and participant and was provided uncurated.

Sequences were obtained from peripheral blood. The chain was built from TRBV6-5 and TRBJ1-1; the central 10 bases match TRBD1. The sequence was collected from a man aged 55-75 years with active or convalescent COVID-19. The CDR3 protein sequence reads: CASSYSGTGVTEAFF. The DNA sequence reads TGTGCCAGCAGTTACTCCGGGACAGGGGTCACTGAAGCTTTCTTT.